The present T cell receptor (beta chain) was sequenced within a study of blood T cell repertoires in COVID-19. Study context: Acute and convalescent COVID-19 specimens originated in the United States, Italy and Spain. Sources were T cells, B-cell-depleted T cells, or PBMCs; the material itself was cDNA or gDNA.

Original processing notes: The authors estimated nucleated cell counts from reference gene primer amplification. Sequencing used immunoSEQ multiplex PCR; TCRdb keeps in-frame clones, though not all of them. V, J and clone size derive from that table, while D and trimming were established from the DNA sequence. The table shows 150,000 to 200,000 clones, with approximately 90% occurring only once. The clonotype was recovered from a man in his forties with active or convalescent COVID-19. Sequenced: peripheral blood.

The CDR3 DNA reads as TGTGCCAGCAGTGGCCGGGACACCCGCGGGCTAGCGGGTTGGGATGAGCAGTTCTTC. It yields the protein CASSGRDTRGLAGWDEQFF. V usage is TRBV27 and J usage is TRBJ2-1; 8 nucleotides match TRBD2. CDR1 is MNHEY, CDR2 SMNVEV, per germline (reference sequence). The CDR3 length is 19 residues. Germline trimming cut 5 bases from V and 8 bases from J; bases unmatched to any gene: 23.